A single sample is the source of the 28 T cell receptor beta chains below, sequenced in a study of shared clonotypes between healthy human individuals. TCRdb's copy holds only in-frame clones and misses some; the assay was immunoSEQ multiplex PCR. The sample records roughly 500,000 clones, 95% to 96% being singletons. Sequencing was carried out using naive CD4+ T cells sorted from blood. Subset denoted: CD45RA+ positively selected. The source is a woman aged 25 to 39 in good health.

The V call is TRBV11-2, the J call TRBJ1-4; tentative D call: TRBD1 (6 bases). The CDR3 is 17 residues long. V was trimmed by 0 bases and J by 8 bases, leaving 19 bases between them. Germline V lookup: CDR1 SGHAT, CDR2 FQNNGV. CDR3: CASSLDSLRGLREKLFF. DNA for the CDR3: TGTGCCAGCAGCTTAGATTCACTGCGGGGGCTACGAGAAAAACTGTTTTTT.

The genes are TRBV27 and TRBJ1-2, with D possibly TRBD1 on 5 matching bases. CDR3 length: 14 residues. Trimming took 8 bases from V and 5 from J, leaving 18 bases between them. From germline, CDR1 is MNHEY and CDR2 SMNVEV (reference sequence). The chain's CDR3 is CASAPVGTDYGYTF. The CDR3 DNA follows: TGTGCCAGCGCCCCCGTCGGGACGGATTATGGCTACACCTTC.

This clone was detected once. The chain has TRBV10-1 and TRBJ2-7; D remains ambiguous. Trimming stripped 4 bases from V and 0 bases from J, with 7 bases between. The germline gives CDR1 WNHNN, CDR2 SYGVQD (reference sequence). The CDR3 sequence is 13 residues long. Here the CDR3 DNA reads TGCGCCAGCAGTGCGACATCCTCCTACGAGCAGTACTTC. It translates to CASSATSSYEQYF.

The V gene is TRBV28, the J gene TRBJ1-2, with D tentatively TRBD1 (6 bases). Looked up from germline, CDR1 is MDHEN and CDR2 is SYDVKM. The CDR3 is made up of 18 amino acids. With 5 bases removed from V and 8 bases from J, the gap between germline ends came to 30 bases. The CDR3 sequence is CASSIQDLWDKDSKGYTF. DNA for the CDR3: TGTGCCAGCAGTATTCAAGACTTATGGGACAAGGATTCCAAGGGCTACACCTTC.

Notes on this clone: The junction departs from the called germline gene at one end, perhaps through a read error. The CDR3 region is CSAPVPGKVNF. CDR3 DNA sequence: TGCAGTGCCCCTGTACCGGGGAAGGTAAACTTC. This chain uses TRBV20-1 with TRBJ2-7; D is possibly TRBD2 (5 bases). Per germline, CDR1 DFQATT and CDR2 SNEGSKA (reference sequence). This CDR3 contains 11 residues.

This clone was seen just once. This chain joins TRBV4-1 and TRBJ2-5, with a tentative D call TRBD2 (6 bases). CDR3 length equals 15 residues. The V gene's germline CDR1 is MGHRA and CDR2 YSYEKL. The V gene lost 2 bases and the J gene lost 3 bases, with 13 bases spanning the gap. The CDR3: CASSQYGTGEETQYF. The CDR3 nucleotides are TGCGCCAGCAGCCAATATGGGACTGGGGAAGAGACCCAGTACTTC.

This chain links TRBV6-6 with TRBJ2-3, with unresolved D. The CDR3 spans 13 residues. CDR1 MNHNY and CDR2 SVGAGI come from the germline V gene (reference sequence). Trimming stripped 5 bases from V and 5 bases from J, with 11 bases between. As DNA, the CDR3 is TGTGCCAGCAGTCGGTGGTCAGGAGATACGCAGTATTTT. As protein: CASSRWSGDTQYF.

The rearrangement links TRBV2 to TRBJ2-3; D is unresolved. Trimming removed 4 bases at V and 6 bases at J, with 8 bases between. The CDR3 covers 12 residues. The germline CDR1 and CDR2 sequences are SNHLY and FYNNEI. The CDR3 region has the DNA TGTGCCAGCAGTGGGCCCGGGGATACGCAGTATTTT. This translates into CASSGPGDTQYF.

V and J are TRBV7-9 and TRBJ1-1, with D perhaps TRBD1 (6 bases). The V gene's germline CDR1 is SEHNR and CDR2 FQNEAQ (reference sequence). The CDR3 covers 14 residues. Deletions cut 5 bases from V and 3 bases from J, with 13 bases between. CDR3 nucleotide sequence: TGTGCCAGCAGCCGCCCGGGACAAGACACTGAAGCTTTCTTT. Its protein product is CASSRPGQDTEAFF.

The V call is TRBV19, the J call TRBJ1-3, with D maybe TRBD1 (5 bases). CDR3 length equals 16 residues. Germline V lookup: CDR1 LNHDA, CDR2 SQIVND (reference sequence). The V end was cut by 4 bases, the J end by 4 bases, with 17 bases between. CDR3 bases: TGTGCCAGTAGTAGGTTCCGGGACGCCGTGGGAAACACCATATATTTT. It is translated as CASSRFRDAVGNTIYF.

The J gene is TRBJ1-2, the V gene TRBV7-2; no reliable D call. Germline V gene data show CDR1 as SGHTA and CDR2 as FQGNSA. The CDR3 is 13 residues long. The germline V and J ends were trimmed by 1 base and 4 bases, with 7 bases remaining between them. In DNA, the CDR3 is TGTGCCAGCAGCTTAGTGGGAGTCTATGGCTACACCTTC. It is translated as CASSLVGVYGYTF.

The rearrangement links TRBV18 to TRBJ1-1, with D maybe TRBD1 (6 bases). V gave up 3 bases and J gave up 0 bases, with 17 bases separating them. The CDR3 totals 17 residues. The V gene's germline CDR1 is KGHSH and CDR2 LQKENI. CDR3 residues: CASSPNDGGGMNTEAFF. The CDR3 nucleotides are TGTGCCAGCTCACCGAACGATGGGGGCGGCATGAACACTGAAGCTTTCTTT.

The rearrangement uses TRBV18 and TRBJ2-7; 12 bases are a match to TRBD1. The germline CDR1 and CDR2 sequences are KGHSH and LQKENI. J was trimmed by 4 bases and V by 3 bases; bases with no gene match: 4. The CDR3 loop spans 15 amino acids. DNA of the CDR3: TGTGCCAGCTCACCCCGGGACAGGGGGCTATACGAGCAGTACTTC. It is translated as CASSPRDRGLYEQYF.

V usage is TRBV18 and J usage is TRBJ2-7; D remains unclear. Germline CDR1 is KGHSH and CDR2 is LQKENI. V was shortened by 6 bases and J by 3 bases, with 9 bases between the two germline ends. There are 12 residues in the CDR3. CDR3 in amino acids: CASSPDLYEQYF. The CDR3, as DNA: TGTGCCAGCTCTCCGGACCTCTACGAGCAGTACTTC.

As regards this clone: The junction departs from the called germline gene at one end, perhaps through a read error. V and J are TRBV30 and TRBJ1-2; 9 bases fit TRBD1. There are 14 residues in the CDR3. CDR1 and CDR2 (germline): GTSNPN, SVGIG (reference sequence). The CDR3 bases are TGTGCCTGGATACGACAGGGGGTGCTCTATGGCTACATCTTC. The encoded protein is CAWIRQGVLYGYIF.

The chain is built from TRBV28 and TRBJ2-7, with TRBD2 matching over 9 bases. The CDR3 spans 14 residues. The V segment lost 6 bases and the J segment 2 bases; nucleotides outside the gene matches: 5. Germline lookup yields CDR1 MDHEN and CDR2 SYDVKM. The CDR3 DNA is TGTGCCAGCAGCGAGACTAGCGGAACCTACGAGCAGTACTTC. Amino acids: CASSETSGTYEQYF. The full variable domain, completed using reference TRBV28 and TRBJ2-7, is DVKVTQSSRYLVKRTGEKVFLECVQDMDHENMFWYRQDPGLGLRLIYFSYDVKMKEKGDIPEGYSVSREKKERFSLILESASTNQTSMYLCASSETSGTYEQYFGPGTRLTVT.

The chain combines TRBV5-8 with TRBJ2-1; D is unresolved. Germline CDR1 is SGHTS and CDR2 is YDEGEE. This CDR3 spans 11 amino acids. Trimming pared 6 bases from V and 12 bases from J, leaving 13 bases between. The CDR3: CASTQMVLQFF. The CDR3 region has the DNA TGTGCCAGCACCCAAATGGTTTTGCAGTTCTTC. Variable domain in full (rest from reference TRBV5-8 and TRBJ2-1): EAGVTQSPTHLIKTRGQQATLRCSPISGHTSVYWYQQALGLGLQFLLWYDEGEERNRGNFPPRFSGRQFPNYSSELNVNALELEDSALYLCASTQMVLQFFGPGTRLTVL.

This chain connects TRBV19 to TRBJ1-3, with D unclear. This CDR3 spans 13 amino acids. V was trimmed by 0 bases and J by 4 bases, leaving 4 bases between them. Germline V CDR1 and CDR2: LNHDA, SQIVND (reference sequence). The CDR3 region is CASSIDGGNTIYF. In nucleotides, the CDR3 is TGTGCCAGTAGTATAGACGGCGGAAACACCATATATTTT.

This chain links TRBV7-2 with TRBJ2-5; D perhaps matches TRBD2 (5 bases). The J call may not be correct, given that the DNA end is closer to TRBJ2-7. In germline, CDR1 is SGHTA, CDR2 FQGNSA. This CDR3 contains 15 residues. CDR3 residues: CASSWTPKSSYEQYF. CDR3 nucleotides: TGTGCCAGCAGCTGGACTCCTAAGAGCTCCTACGAGCAGTACTTC.

The chain recombines TRBV19 with TRBJ2-7; no clear D. The CDR3 spans 19 residues. The V gene's germline CDR1 is LNHDA and CDR2 SQIVND (reference sequence). Between the trimmed V and J ends, which lost 5 bases and 0 bases, there was a span of 26 bases. The CDR3, as DNA: TGTGCCAGTAGTCCACTCGGCGGCTCTAGTCTCCGGTCCTCCTACGAGCAGTACTTC. This codes for CASSPLGGSSLRSSYEQYF.

The rearrangement joins TRBV6-6 to TRBJ2-2; D is undetermined. Germline CDR1 is MNHNY and CDR2 is SVGAGI (reference sequence). The ends were cut back, 4 bases at V and 11 bases at J, with 8 bases in the middle. The CDR3 consists of 11 residues. In nucleotides, the CDR3 is TGTGCCAGCAGTTCGCAAGGAGAGCTGTTTTTT. Translated: CASSSQGELFF.

J is TRBJ2-3 and V is TRBV21-1; TRBD2 is the table's D call and was not checked against the DNA. TRBV21-1 is marked as a pseudogene. This CDR3 region has 22 residues. The CDR3 here is CASSTQRKGTKIEGRSTDTQYF. The CDR3 coding sequence is TGTGCCAGCAGCACTCAAAGAAAGGGGACGAAGATTGAGGGGAGGAGCACAGATACGCAGTATTTT.

The V call is TRBV6-5, the J call TRBJ2-3, with D perhaps matching TRBD2 (5 bases). V was pared by 6 bases and J by 2 bases, with 9 bases between. This CDR3 region has 13 residues. In germline, CDR1 is MNHEY, CDR2 SVGAGI. The CDR3 nucleotides read TGTGCCAGCAGGACGGGGTCCACAGATACGCAGTATTTT. This sequence encodes CASRTGSTDTQYF.

The chain couples TRBV19 to TRBJ1-5; maybe TRBD1 (5 bases). The CDR3 has 17 amino acids. The germline V gene has CDR1 LNHDA and CDR2 SQIVND (reference sequence). With 6 bases removed from V and 0 bases from J, the gap between germline ends came to 18 bases. The CDR3 here is CASRAKGRLSSNQPQHF. In DNA, the CDR3 is TGTGCCAGTAGAGCAAAGGGGCGATTATCTAGCAATCAGCCCCAGCATTTT.

This sequence joins TRBV28 and TRBJ2-7; no reliable D call. The germline gives CDR1 MDHEN, CDR2 SYDVKM. The length of the CDR3 is 13 residues. Trimming took 5 bases from V and 4 from J, leaving 12 bases between them. Here the CDR3 reads CASSAPWGYEQYF. The CDR3 DNA follows: TGTGCCAGCAGTGCCCCATGGGGTTACGAGCAGTACTTC.

The chain recombines TRBV7-8 with TRBJ2-7, with TRBD2 matching over 8 bases. CDR1 is SGHVS and CDR2 is FQNEAQ in the germline V gene. The trim removed 4 bases at V and 3 bases at J, leaving 8 bases unmatched. This CDR3 is built from 15 residues. The chain's CDR3 is CASSSVAGKDYEQYF. CDR3 in DNA: TGTGCCAGCAGCTCAGTAGCGGGAAAGGACTACGAGCAGTACTTC.

The gene calls are TRBV28 and TRBJ2-2, with 10 bases identical to TRBD2. The ends lost 5 bases at V and 3 bases at J; junction bases unmatched: 3. Germline loops: CDR1 MDHEN, CDR2 SYDVKM. The CDR3 sequence is 15 residues long. CDR3 bases: TGTGCCAGCAGTACTCTAGCGGGAGACACCGGGGAGCTGTTTTTT. This sequence encodes CASSTLAGDTGELFF.

The chain couples TRBV30 to TRBJ1-5, with D unresolved. Germline V lookup: CDR1 GTSNPN, CDR2 SVGIG (reference sequence). The V and J ends lost 0 bases and 0 bases respectively, with 6 bases between them. This CDR3 comprises 14 residues. The CDR3 DNA reads TGTGCCTGGAGTGTGTGGAGTAGCAATCAGCCCCAGCATTTT. This encodes CAWSVWSSNQPQHF.